What follows are 15 T cell receptor beta chains derived from one specimen sequenced in a study of CD8 T cells in Susac syndrome. Random hexamers were used to reverse transcribe an amount of about 0.45 to 1 ug RNA. TCRdb re-derived calls from the immunoSEQ multiplex PCR reads in MiXCR, one entry per CDR3 protein. The data show about 200,000 distinct CDR3 sequences, roughly 90% seen once. The sample was CD8+ T cells from PBMCs. These receptors were obtained from a human donor with multiple sclerosis.

The V call is TRBV19, the J call TRBJ2-7; D is undetermined. The germline V gene has CDR1 LNHDA and CDR2 SQIVND (reference sequence). The CDR3 totals 13 residues. With 4 bases removed from V and 2 bases from J, the gap between germline ends came to 9 bases. CDR3 region: CASSTHKTYEQYF. The CDR3 coding sequence is TGTGCCAGTAGTACTCACAAAACCTACGAGCAGTACTTC.

The chain joins TRBV5-1 to TRBJ1-1; tentative D call: TRBD1 (6 bases). Looked up from germline, CDR1 is SGHRS and CDR2 is YFSETQ. The ends were cut back, 3 bases at V and 1 base at J, with 19 bases in the middle. This CDR3 has 17 amino acids. This CDR3 reads CASSYEPPTGPNTEAFF. The CDR3 DNA reads TGCGCCAGCAGCTACGAGCCCCCTACAGGGCCGAACACTGAAGCTTTCTTT.

The chain recombines TRBV30 with TRBJ2-7; D remains ambiguous. The CDR3 is 11 amino acids. Germline values: CDR1 GTSNPN, CDR2 SVGIG (reference sequence). With 3 bases removed from V and 3 bases from J, the gap between germline ends came to 6 bases. The CDR3: CAWRLGYEQYF. CDR3 sequence (DNA): TGTGCCTGGAGGCTGGGCTACGAGCAGTACTTC.

The rearrangement links TRBV5-5 to TRBJ2-5; D may match TRBD1 or TRBD2 (5 bases each). With 0 bases removed from V and 2 bases from J, the gap between germline ends came to 17 bases. Germline lookup yields CDR1 SGHKS and CDR2 YYEKEE (reference sequence). There are 17 residues in the CDR3. In DNA form, the CDR3 reads TGTGCCAGCAGCTTGGCGGGGTCTTTGACAGCACAAGAGACCCAGTACTTC. Protein: CASSLAGSLTAQETQYF.

This clonotype was observed once. The V gene is TRBV6-6, the J gene TRBJ2-1, with TRBD2 matching over 10 bases. Trimming removed 6 bases from V and 9 bases from J; junction bases left unmatched: 14. Germline values: CDR1 MNHNY, CDR2 SVGAGI (reference sequence). This CDR3 comprises 16 residues. CDR3 sequence (DNA): TGTGCCAGCAGATCGGGACTAGCGCATGCCAGCGGTGAGCAGTTCTTC. It is translated as CASRSGLAHASGEQFF.

This clonotype turned up a few times. The chain is built from TRBV14 and TRBJ2-5, with unresolved D. Germline CDR1 reads SGHDN; CDR2 reads FVKESK. CDR3 length: 11 amino acids. Trimming shortened V by 1 base and J by 5 bases, and 2 bases separated the two germline ends. The CDR3 region has the DNA TGTGCCAGCAGCCAAGCCGAGACCCAGTACTTC. Its translation is CASSQAETQYF.

The rearrangement joins TRBV12-3 or TRBV12-4 to TRBJ2-2; maybe TRBD1 (6 bases). V was trimmed by 3 bases and J by 7 bases, leaving 21 bases between them. The CDR3 has 17 residues. The CDR3 spells CASSFGVGAGGHGELFF. In DNA, the CDR3 is TGTGCCAGCAGTTTCGGCGTGGGGGCAGGCGGACACGGGGAGCTGTTTTTT.

J is TRBJ2-7 and V is TRBV19; a possible D gene is TRBD1 (6 bases). V was cut by 2 bases and J by 2 bases, with 10 bases left in between. The CDR3 spans 14 residues. CDR1 and CDR2 from the germline V gene are LNHDA and SQIVND (reference sequence). The CDR3 DNA sequence: TGTGCCAGTAGTATATCAGGGGTGCCCTACGAGCAGTACTTC. Protein: CASSISGVPYEQYF.

The chain recombines TRBV7-9 with TRBJ2-2; D gene uncertain. V was trimmed by 5 bases and J by 3 bases, leaving 7 bases between them. This CDR3 has 13 amino acids. The germline gives CDR1 SEHNR, CDR2 FQNEAQ (reference sequence). CDR3: CASSPPYTGELFF. CDR3 DNA: TGTGCCAGCAGCCCACCCTACACCGGGGAGCTGTTTTTT.

This chain joins TRBV20-1 and TRBJ2-3, with TRBD2 matching 10 bases. Germline V gene data show CDR1 as DFQATT and CDR2 as SNEGSKA (reference sequence). V trimming: 7 bases; J trimming: 4 bases; junction bases outside the gene matches: 8. The length of the CDR3 is 14 residues. CDR3 region: CSVSSGRASDTQYF. The CDR3 DNA sequence: TGCAGTGTCTCGAGCGGGAGGGCCTCAGATACGCAGTATTTT.

This chain joins TRBV7-6 and TRBJ2-1; 9 nucleotides match TRBD1. The CDR3 is 18 residues long. The V and J ends lost 0 bases and 3 bases, in that order; junction bases with no gene match: 9. Per the germline V gene, CDR1 is SGHVS and CDR2 is FNYEAQ. CDR3 amino acids: CASSLALGVDRGYNEQFF. The CDR3 region has the DNA TGTGCCAGCAGCTTAGCGCTGGGGGTGGACAGGGGCTACAATGAGCAGTTCTTC.

This clonotype was seen once. The chain carries TRBV2 and TRBJ2-1; 10 positions agree with TRBD2. This CDR3 comprises 15 residues. Per germline, CDR1 SNHLY and CDR2 FYNNEI. V gave up 4 bases and J gave up 7 bases; unmatched junction bases: 7. The CDR3 coding sequence is TGTGCCAGCAGTGCAGGGACTAGCGTTGGGAATGAGCAGTTCTTC. Amino acids: CASSAGTSVGNEQFF.

The V call is TRBV29-1, the J call TRBJ2-7; D is possibly TRBD2 (7 bases). There are 15 residues in the CDR3. V was shortened by 3 bases and J by 4 bases, with 19 bases between the two germline ends. The germline V gene encodes CDR1 SQVTM and CDR2 ANQGSEA. The CDR3 is CSVEGAGVLGYEQYF. DNA for the CDR3: TGCAGCGTTGAGGGGGCGGGAGTGCTCGGGTACGAGCAGTACTTC.

The V call is TRBV20-1, the J call TRBJ2-7; no definite D call. CDR1 and CDR2 (germline): DFQATT, SNEGSKA (reference sequence). The CDR3 has 13 amino acids. V shed 4 bases and J shed 3 bases, with 13 bases lying between them. The CDR3 protein is CSATFLFGYEQYF. CDR3 coding DNA: TGCAGTGCTACCTTCCTCTTCGGCTACGAGCAGTACTTC.

This clonotype appeared once. The genes are TRBV27 and TRBJ2-3; no clear D. The germline V gene has CDR1 MNHEY and CDR2 SMNVEV (reference sequence). The V end was cut by 2 bases, the J end by 4 bases, with 4 bases between. The CDR3 is made up of 12 amino acids. The CDR3 sequence is CASSLKSDTQYF. CDR3 nucleotide sequence: TGTGCCAGCAGTTTAAAGTCAGATACGCAGTATTTT.